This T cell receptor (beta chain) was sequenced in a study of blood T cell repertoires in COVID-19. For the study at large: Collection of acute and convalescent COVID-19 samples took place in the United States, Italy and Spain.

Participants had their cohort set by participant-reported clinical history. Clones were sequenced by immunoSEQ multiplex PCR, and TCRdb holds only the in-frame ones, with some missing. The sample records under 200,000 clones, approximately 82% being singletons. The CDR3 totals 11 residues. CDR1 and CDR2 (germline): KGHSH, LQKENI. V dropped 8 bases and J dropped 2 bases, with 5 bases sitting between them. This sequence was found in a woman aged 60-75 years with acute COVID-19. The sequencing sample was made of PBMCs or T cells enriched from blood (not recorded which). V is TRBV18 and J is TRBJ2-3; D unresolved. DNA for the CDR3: TGTGCCAGCCGCGCCACAGATACGCAGTATTTT. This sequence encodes CASRATDTQYF.